These T cell receptor beta chains were read from a single sample in a study of T cell clones after liver transplantation. Assay used: immunoSEQ multiplex PCR; TCRdb lists only in-frame clones, some missing. The sample records around 77,000 clones, about 80% being singletons. The specimen was CD4+ T cells from blood, collected 12 months after liver transplant. The receptors here all came from a human patient who received a liver transplant. These T cells may partly come from the graft donor. Each CDR3 is given with its conserved first and last residue. Fields, in order: D gene, clone size, V gene, J gene, CDR3 protein, CDR3 DNA. D genes are given only for firm matches. Some rows mark clone size as missing; the rest say once, few, many or name a class of expanded clone.

.	.	TRBV25-1	TRBJ1-1	CASSEVQNTEAFF	TGTGCCAGCAGTGAGGTTCAAAACACTGAAGCTTTCTTT
TRBD2	.	TRBV28	TRBJ2-2	CASSSYGSGRSNTGELFF	TGTGCCAGCAGTTCCTATGGTAGCGGGAGGTCGAACACCGGGGAGCTGTTTTTT
TRBD1	.	TRBV19	TRBJ1-5	CASSPLTGAVSNQPQHF	TGTGCCAGTAGTCCCTTAACAGGGGCCGTAAGCAATCAGCCCCAGCATTTT
TRBD2	.	TRBV11-2	TRBJ2-7	CASSLGLALKSYEQYF	TGTGCCAGCAGCCTCGGACTAGCTCTTAAATCCTACGAGCAGTACTTC
TRBD2	once	TRBV5-1	TRBJ2-7	CGSAPLSGSSYEQYF	TGCGGCAGCGCTCCCCTAAGCGGGAGCTCCTACGAGCAGTACTTC
TRBD1	.	TRBV29-1	TRBJ1-4	CSVTGMDNEKLFF	TGCAGCGTGACAGGGATGGATAATGAAAAACTGTTTTTT
.	.	TRBV12-2	TRBJ1-3	CASPGGHLNSGNTIYF	TGTGCATCGCCGGGGGGACATCTGAACTCTGGAAACACCATATATTTT
TRBD2	.	TRBV5-1	TRBJ2-1	CASSLAWAGGSGNEQFF	TGCGCCAGCAGCTTGGCCTGGGCGGGAGGGTCGGGGAATGAGCAGTTCTTC
TRBD1	.	TRBV6-6	TRBJ1-1	CASSFDRVGTEAFF	TGTGCCAGCAGTTTCGACAGGGTTGGCACTGAAGCTTTCTTT
.	.	TRBV28	TRBJ1-1	CASSRPWGNLNTEAFF	TGTGCCAGCAGCCGACCTTGGGGGAATTTGAACACTGAAGCTTTCTTT
TRBD1	.	TRBV9	TRBJ2-7	CASSVRDSKTYEQYF	TGTGCCAGCAGCGTCCGGGACAGTAAAACCTACGAGCAGTACTTC
.	.	TRBV11-2	TRBJ2-7	CASSYLSYEQYF	TGTGCCAGCAGCTACCTCTCCTACGAGCAGTACTTC
.	.	TRBV29-1	TRBJ1-2	CSVEWNYGYTF	TGCAGCGTTGAATGGAATTATGGCTACACCTTC
.	.	TRBV7-3	TRBJ2-7	CASSLTGANEQYF	TGTGCCAGCAGCTTAACAGGGGCCAACGAGCAGTACTTC
.	.	TRBV29-1	TRBJ1-5	CSVRTSSNQPQHF	TGCAGCGTGAGGACTTCAAGCAATCAGCCCCAGCATTTT
.	few	TRBV6-6	TRBJ1-1	CASSSHSWQGNAEAFF	TGTGCCAGCAGTTCTCACTCATGGCAGGGGAACGCTGAAGCTTTCTTT
TRBD1	.	TRBV25-1	TRBJ2-5	CASSEGQPGETQYF	TGTGCCAGCAGTGAGGGACAGCCCGGGGAGACCCAGTACTTC
TRBD2	once	TRBV29-1	TRBJ2-5	CSSLAGEETQYF	TGCAGCTCCCTAGCGGGAGAAGAGACCCAGTACTTC
TRBD2	.	TRBV7-3	TRBJ2-3	CASSLWPSGSTDTQYF	TGTGCCAGCAGCTTATGGCCTAGCGGAAGCACAGATACGCAGTATTTT
.	.	TRBV2	TRBJ2-1	CASSEDRSSYNEQFF	TGTGCCAGCAGTGAGGACCGGAGCTCCTACAATGAGCAGTTCTTC
.	.	TRBV18	TRBJ1-2	CASSPDGFYGYTF	TGTGCCAGCTCACCGGACGGGTTCTATGGCTACACCTTC
.	.	TRBV28	TRBJ1-1	CASSSQRAKRAEAFF	TGTGCCAGCAGTTCCCAGCGGGCAAAACGCGCTGAAGCTTTCTTT
TRBD2	.	TRBV9	TRBJ2-2	CASSAQTSGHTGELFF	TGTGCCAGCAGCGCACAGACTAGCGGTCACACCGGGGAGCTGTTTTTT
.	.	TRBV9	TRBJ2-1	CASSVDSGAYNEQFF	TGTGCCAGCAGCGTAGATAGTGGTGCCTACAATGAGCAGTTCTTC
.	.	TRBV9	TRBJ2-5	CASSVGGAAKTQYF	TGTGCCAGCAGCGTAGGTGGGGCAGCGAAGACCCAGTACTTC
.	.	TRBV5-1	TRBJ2-5	CASSLDGRVIETQYF	TGTGCCAGCAGCTTGGACGGGAGAGTGATAGAGACCCAGTACTTC
TRBD1	.	TRBV28	TRBJ1-1	CASSRQGVLNTEAFF	TGTGCCAGCAGCCGACAGGGGGTCTTGAACACTGAAGCTTTCTTT
TRBD2	.	TRBV7-2	TRBJ2-7	CASAGAYEQYF	TGTGCCAGCGCGGGAGCATACGAGCAGTACTTC
.	.	TRBV18	TRBJ1-1	CASSPAVGNTEAFF	TGTGCCAGCTCACCGGCAGTCGGGAACACTGAAGCTTTCTTT
.	.	TRBV28	TRBJ2-1	CASNKALNYNEQFF	TGTGCCAGCAATAAGGCCCTAAACTACAATGAGCAGTTCTTC
.	.	TRBV5-1	TRBJ2-5	CASSLRGGGNSETQYF	TGCGCCAGCAGCTTAAGGGGCGGCGGGAACTCAGAGACCCAGTACTTC
.	once	TRBV29-1	TRBJ2-7	CSAGSYEQYF	TGCAGCGCTGGCAGCTACGAGCAGTACTTC
.	few	TRBV29-1	TRBJ2-3	CSVEGLRERGTDTQYF	TGCAGCGTTGAAGGGCTAAGAGAGCGGGGCACAGATACGCAGTATTTT
.	.	TRBV2	TRBJ2-3	CASCPRVPGTDTQYF	TGTGCCAGCTGCCCAAGGGTTCCGGGCACAGATACGCAGTATTTT
TRBD1	few	TRBV19	TRBJ1-4	CASSRQGGDEKLFF	TGTGCCAGTAGCAGACAGGGAGGGGACGAAAAACTGTTTTTT
.	.	TRBV5-4	TRBJ2-7	CASSLGVSSYEQYF	TGTGCCAGCAGCTTGGGGGTTAGCTCCTACGAGCAGTACTTC
TRBD1	.	TRBV7-2	TRBJ2-3	CASSFAGTGGYDTQYF	TGTGCCAGCAGCTTCGCCGGGACAGGGGGCTACGATACGCAGTATTTT
.	.	TRBV7-9	TRBJ2-5	CASSLDGGREETQYF	TGTGCCAGCAGCTTAGATGGTGGGCGCGAGGAGACCCAGTACTTC
.	.	TRBV9	TRBJ1-2	CASSVDPPGGYTF	TGTGCCAGCAGCGTAGACCCACCCGGGGGCTACACCTTC
TRBD1	.	TRBV7-2	TRBJ1-2	CASSPTLRGRGLGGYTF	TGTGCCAGCAGCCCTACCCTGAGGGGCAGGGGGCTTGGTGGCTACACCTTC
TRBD1	.	TRBV2	TRBJ2-1	CASSERRQGSNNEQFF	TGTGCCAGCAGTGAAAGGAGACAGGGGTCAAACAATGAGCAGTTCTTC
.	few	TRBV5-4	TRBJ2-3	CASSLRTTAGTDTQYF	TGTGCCAGCAGCTTGCGGACCACCGCGGGCACAGATACGCAGTATTTT
.	.	TRBV29-1	TRBJ1-2	CSVVRGNYGYTF	TGCAGCGTGGTAAGAGGGAACTATGGCTACACCTTC
TRBD2	.	TRBV15	TRBJ2-3	CATSPRLAGVTDTQYF	TGTGCCACCAGCCCTCGACTAGCGGGAGTCACAGATACGCAGTATTTT
.	.	TRBV29-1	TRBJ2-7	CSARRAGFSYEQYF	TGCAGCGCCCGAAGGGCGGGGTTCTCCTACGAGCAGTACTTC
.	.	TRBV30	TRBJ1-1	CAWSPRTGGNTEAFF	TGTGCCTGGAGCCCCCGAACCGGGGGCAACACTGAAGCTTTCTTT
.	.	TRBV2	TRBJ1-5	CASKGGRNQPQHF	TGTGCCAGCAAGGGAGGGCGCAATCAGCCCCAGCATTTT
TRBD1	.	TRBV28	TRBJ1-1	CASSGRGPDTEAFF	TGTGCCAGCAGTGGCAGGGGGCCGGACACTGAAGCTTTCTTT
.	.	TRBV23-1	TRBJ1-1	CASSQSGVGGSFPMNTEAFF	TGCGCCAGCAGTCAATCAGGAGTCGGAGGATCTTTCCCCATGAACACTGAAGCTTTCTTT
.	.	TRBV2	TRBJ1-1	CASSIEGGENTEAFF	TGTGCCAGCAGTATTGAGGGAGGAGAGAACACTGAAGCTTTCTTT
.	.	TRBV5-1	TRBJ1-2	CASSLGGPNYGYTF	TGCGCCAGCAGCTTGGGGGGACCTAACTATGGCTACACCTTC
.	once	TRBV29-1	TRBJ1-2	CSVEGSGLGYTF	TGCAGCGTTGAAGGGTCGGGTCTGGGCTACACCTTC
TRBD1	.	TRBV9	TRBJ1-2	CASRADRGGLGYTF	TGTGCCAGCAGGGCCGACAGGGGGGGATTGGGCTACACCTTC
.	.	TRBV9	TRBJ2-2	CASEKVSEGGELFF	TGTGCCAGCGAAAAGGTTTCGGAGGGCGGGGAGCTGTTTTTT
TRBD1	.	TRBV30	TRBJ1-3	CARSTGGGGNTIYF	TGTGCCCGCTCGACAGGGGGCGGCGGAAACACCATATATTTT
TRBD1	.	TRBV2	TRBJ1-1	CASSAGQGRTEAFF	TGTGCCAGCAGTGCCGGACAGGGGCGAACTGAAGCTTTCTTT
.	.	TRBV7-3	TRBJ2-2	CASSLQTNTGELFF	TGTGCCAGCAGCTTACAGACTAACACCGGGGAGCTGTTTTTT
.	.	TRBV6-1	TRBJ1-2	CASSERSRARVGGYTF	TGTGCCAGCAGTGAACGATCAAGGGCCAGGGTTGGTGGCTACACCTTC
.	once	TRBV4-3	TRBJ1-3	CASSQAGTGGNTIYF	TGCGCCAGCAGCCAAGCCGGGACTGGTGGAAACACCATATATTTT
.	.	TRBV30	TRBJ2-5	CAWNLGNGQETQYF	TGTGCCTGGAACCTAGGGAACGGGCAAGAGACCCAGTACTTC